This T cell receptor (beta chain) was documented in a study of cytomegalovirus exposure and HLA in healthy donors. Study as a whole: The use of the same platform for the approximately 110 validation repertoires and the approximately 670 first-cohort repertoires was reported by a later analysis.

Profiled with immunoSEQ multiplex PCR; TCRdb holds only in-frame clones, not every one. The sample records fewer than 250,000 clones, approximately 87% being singletons. The germline V and J ends were trimmed by 3 bases and 4 bases, with 6 bases remaining between them. CDR3 size: 13 residues. Germline values: CDR1 MNHEY, CDR2 SMNVEV (reference sequence). Overall study results and limits: First-cohort TCR clusters tended to co-occur in the roughly 130 validation repertoires, a later analysis found.

This clone came up once. Its specificity is unknown. The sequence was obtained from a man aged 18 to 29 in good health and CMV-seronegative. The specimen sequenced was PBMCs. The chain couples TRBV27 to TRBJ2-2; no clear D gene. The DNA of the CDR3 is TGTGCCAGCAGTTTTGTAGCCACCGGGGAGCTGTTTTTT. Amino acid sequence: CASSFVATGELFF.